These T cell receptor beta chains were read from a single sample in a study of T cell responses to AZD1222 COVID-19 vaccine. Libraries were prepared by immunoSEQ multiplex PCR; TCRdb keeps only in-frame clonotypes and omits some of them. The sample includes about 110,000 clones, approximately 89% of them seen just once. The sequencing used peripheral blood, collected 28 days after the second AZD1222 dose. These receptor sequences come from an adult who received the AZD1222 COVID-19 vaccine. Each CDR3 is given with its conserved first and last residue. D genes are given only for firm matches. Size is omitted from some rows. Given values are once, few, many or a class for expanded clones.

clone_size d_call j_call v_call cdr3_nt cdr3_aa
few TRBD1 TRBJ1-2 TRBV6-5 TGTGCCAGCAGTTACACCGGACAGGGTATTGGATATGGCTACACCTTC CASSYTGQGIGYGYTF
. TRBD1 TRBJ1-2 TRBV19 TGTGCCAGTGGCTCAGGGACAGGGGGCTTCTATGGCTACACCTTC CASGSGTGGFYGYTF
once TRBD1 TRBJ1-5 TRBV19 TGTGCCAGTAGTATCCGCCAGGGGGCTGGGAATCAGCCCCAGCATTTT CASSIRQGAGNQPQHF
. . TRBJ1-5 TRBV27 TGTGCCAGCAGCTTGGGGGGGGCCCATAGCAATCAGCCCCAGCATTTT CASSLGGAHSNQPQHF
. . TRBJ1-2 TRBV12-3/TRBV12-4 TGTGCCAGCACCAGAGCGAATAACTATGGCTACACCTTC CASTRANNYGYTF
. . TRBJ2-7 TRBV20-1 TGCAGTTCGACCCGCTTGGGCGAGCAGTACTTC CSSTRLGEQYF
. TRBD2 TRBJ2-1 TRBV4-1 TGCGCCAGCAGCCAACCACCTAGCGGGAGAACCTACAATGAGCAGTTCTTC CASSQPPSGRTYNEQFF
. TRBD2 TRBJ2-1 TRBV4-2 TGTGCCAGCAGCCAAGTAAAATCCGGGACTAGCGGGAGGGCCGGTGTAAGGAATGAGCAGTTCTTC CASSQVKSGTSGRAGVRNEQFF
. . TRBJ1-6 TRBV28 TGTGCCAGCAGTTTAGCGGGGGGCGTCAATTCACCCCTCCACTTT CASSLAGGVNSPLHF
. TRBD1 TRBJ1-2 TRBV19 TGTGCCAGTATAGGCTCCGGGACAGGGAGCAGGTACGATGGCTACACCTTC CASIGSGTGSRYDGYTF
. . TRBJ2-3 TRBV3-1/TRBV3-2 TGTGCCAGCAGCCAAGTTGGGACGCTGGGGAATACGCAGTATTTT CASSQVGTLGNTQYF
. . TRBJ1-6 TRBV6-5 TGTGCCAGCTCTCGGGTGGGAGATTCACCCCTCCACTTT CASSRVGDSPLHF
. TRBD1 TRBJ2-2 TRBV27 TGTGCCAGTAACAGGGGGCAGGGGACCGGGGAGCTGTTTTTT CASNRGQGTGELFF
. . TRBJ1-2 TRBV4-1 TGCGCCAGCAGCCAACCCGGGGCCTTAAATGGCTACACCTTC CASSQPGALNGYTF
. . TRBJ1-5 TRBV5-1 TGCGCCAGCAGCCAGGACAACCAGCAGGGTCAGCCCCAGCATTTT CASSQDNQQGQPQHF
. TRBD1 TRBJ2-7 TRBV6-5 TGTGCCAGCAGTTACCATGGACAGGGGGCCTACGAGCAGTACTTC CASSYHGQGAYEQYF
. . TRBJ1-4 TRBV5-4 TGTGCCAGCAGCCTGAGGGTCAGTGCAGCAACTAATGAAAAACTGTTTTTT CASSLRVSAATNEKLFF
once . TRBJ2-3 TRBV19 TGTGCCAGCCAAGCTGCAGGGACAGATACGCAGTATTTT CASQAAGTDTQYF
. TRBD1 TRBJ1-5 TRBV6-5 TGTGCCAGCAGTCCTACAGGGGTGCATCAGCCCCAGCATTTT CASSPTGVHQPQHF
. TRBD2 TRBJ2-5 TRBV27 TGTGCCAGCAGTGATCACGGGAGGGAGACCCAGTACTTC CASSDHGRETQYF
many TRBD1 TRBJ1-2 TRBV28 TGTGCCAGCAGTACCCGGACAGGGAGCTATGGCTACACCTTC CASSTRTGSYGYTF
once TRBD1 TRBJ2-1 TRBV9 TGTGCCAGCAGCGTAGTAGGGGGCGGGTACAATGAGCAGTTCTTC CASSVVGGGYNEQFF
. . TRBJ1-4 TRBV5-1 TGCGCCAGCAGTACGACAACTAATGAAAAACTGTTTTTT CASSTTTNEKLFF
. TRBD1 TRBJ2-7 TRBV7-2 TGTGCCAGCAGGGCGCAGGGGGCACCCTACGAGCAGTACTTC CASRAQGAPYEQYF
. TRBD2 TRBJ2-1 TRBV11-2 TGTGCCAGCAGCCGGAGGACTAGCGGGATTTCGTGGAGTGAGCAGTTCTTC CASSRRTSGISWSEQFF
. . TRBJ1-1 TRBV2 TGTGCCAGCACCCCCCGCGGAGGGACTAACACTGAAGCTTTCTTT CASTPRGGTNTEAFF
. TRBD2 TRBJ2-2 TRBV4-1 TGCGCCAGCAGTAGTATCGGGGGGAAGGACACCGGGGAGCTGTTTTTT CASSSIGGKDTGELFF
. TRBD2 TRBJ2-7 TRBV28 TGTGCCAGCAGCCTAGCGGGAGGCCTCTCCTACGAGCAGTACTTC CASSLAGGLSYEQYF
. TRBD1 TRBJ1-6 TRBV9 TGTGCCAGCAGCGACAACAGGGGGCAAGTTAATTCACCCCTCCACTTT CASSDNRGQVNSPLHF
. . TRBJ1-4 TRBV6-1 TGTGCCAGCAGTGATTACTACTGGGTAAATGAAAAACTGTTTTTT CASSDYYWVNEKLFF
. . TRBJ2-7 TRBV3-1/TRBV3-2 TGTGCCAGCAGCCAAGGCTCGGGACCTGGCGAGCAGTACTTC CASSQGSGPGEQYF
once TRBD2 TRBJ2-1 TRBV11-2 TGTGCCAGCAGCTCGGCCCTAGCGGGCATTAATTGGCAGTTCTTC CASSSALAGINWQFF
. . TRBJ1-5 TRBV18 TGTGCCAGCTCACCAGGAGACAATCAGCCCCAGCATTTT CASSPGDNQPQHF
once TRBD2 TRBJ2-1 TRBV5-4 TGTGCCAGCAGCCTGGGACTAGCGGGAGCCAATGAGCAGTTCTTC CASSLGLAGANEQFF
. . TRBJ2-4 TRBV11-3 TGTGCCAGCAGCCAGGGGTATGAGGACATTCAGTACTTC CASSQGYEDIQYF
. TRBD1 TRBJ1-1 TRBV6-5 TGTGCCAGCACCAGGGACAGGGACACTGAAGCTTTCTTT CASTRDRDTEAFF
. TRBD1 TRBJ1-3 TRBV6-6 TGTGCCAGCAGTTCGGGACAGAGTTTCTCTGGAAACACCATATATTTT CASSSGQSFSGNTIYF
once . TRBJ1-3 TRBV7-6 TGTGCCAGCGGCACTGCCGGGAGAAACACCATATATTTT CASGTAGRNTIYF
. . TRBJ2-1 TRBV2 TGTGCCAGCTCTTTCCTCTACGGGAATGAGCAGTTCTTC CASSFLYGNEQFF
. . TRBJ2-7 TRBV29-1 TGCAGCGTTGCTCTCCAGTTTAGCTCCTACGAGCAGTACTTC CSVALQFSSYEQYF
once . TRBJ2-3 TRBV7-9 TGTGCCAGCCTGAGGGAGTGGACAGATACGCAGTATTTT CASLREWTDTQYF
. TRBD2 TRBJ2-7 TRBV28 TGTGCCAGCTCAACCGGGACTAGCGGGTCCTCCTACGAGCAGTACTTC CASSTGTSGSSYEQYF
. . TRBJ1-6 TRBV2 TGTGCCAGCAGGGCAGGGGACCCATCACCCCTCCACTTT CASRAGDPSPLHF
. TRBD2 TRBJ2-1 TRBV24-1 TGTGCCACCAGTGGGGGAGGGAGTGGGTACAATGAGCAGTTCTTC CATSGGGSGYNEQFF
. . TRBJ2-7 TRBV11-2 TGTGCCAGCAGCTCCCTGTTGGAGGTAACCGAGCAGTACTTC CASSSLLEVTEQYF
. . TRBJ2-7 TRBV7-2 TGTGCCAGCAGCTCCGCAAGTTTTGGCGAGCAGTACTTC CASSSASFGEQYF
. . TRBJ1-2 TRBV18 TGTGCCAGCTCACCGTTGGGCCTAACGGATGGCTACACCTTC CASSPLGLTDGYTF
. . TRBJ2-7 TRBV11-2 TGTGCCAGCAGCTTAGAAGGCCAGCTGCAATCCTACGAGCAGTACTTC CASSLEGQLQSYEQYF